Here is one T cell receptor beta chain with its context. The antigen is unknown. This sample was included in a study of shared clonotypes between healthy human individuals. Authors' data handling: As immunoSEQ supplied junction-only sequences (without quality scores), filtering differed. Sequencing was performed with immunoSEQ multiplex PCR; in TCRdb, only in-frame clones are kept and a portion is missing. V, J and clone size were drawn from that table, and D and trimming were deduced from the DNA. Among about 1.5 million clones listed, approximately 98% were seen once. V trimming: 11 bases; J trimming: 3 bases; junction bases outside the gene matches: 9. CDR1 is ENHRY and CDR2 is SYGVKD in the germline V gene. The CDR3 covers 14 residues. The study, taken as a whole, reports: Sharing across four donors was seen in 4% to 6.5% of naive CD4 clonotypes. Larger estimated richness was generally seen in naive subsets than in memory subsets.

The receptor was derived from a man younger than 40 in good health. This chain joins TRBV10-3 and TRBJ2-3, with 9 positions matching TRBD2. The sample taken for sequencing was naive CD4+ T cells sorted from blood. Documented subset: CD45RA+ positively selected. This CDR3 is CASRSAGGTDTQYF. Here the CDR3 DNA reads TGTGCCTCCCGATCGGCGGGAGGGACAGATACGCAGTATTTT.